One and the same sample provided the 2 T cell receptor beta chains below, sequenced in a study of human T cells and chemical hapten exposure. TCRdb used MiXCR to reprocess the RACE reads, holding one entry per CDR3 protein. This table holds about 200,000 distinct CDR3 sequences, around 25% found once. Stated time point: patch test 3, about 24 weeks after DPC sensitization. Treatment meaning: therapeutic diphenylcyclopropenone sensitization with weekly scalp DPC. The sample consisted of whole blood, taken in connection with sensitization to the hapten diphenylcyclopropenone (DPC). These receptors all come from a woman aged 35 to 49 with alopecia areata. Some clones in this sample may be carry-over from other donors' samples.

This clonotype was counted a few times. The J gene is TRBJ1-1, the V gene TRBV20-1; D is ambiguous. This CDR3 is built from 14 residues. Trimming took 6 bases from V and 0 from J, leaving 14 bases between them. Per the germline V gene, CDR1 is DFQATT and CDR2 is SNEGSKA (reference sequence). CDR3 coding DNA: TGCAGTGCGTCAGGATTGGGCATGAACACTGAAGCTTTCTTT. This translates into CSASGLGMNTEAFF.

This chain connects TRBV6-1 to TRBJ1-5; D gene uncertain. The CDR3 covers 13 residues. V dropped 3 bases and J dropped 3 bases, with 6 bases sitting between them. Germline CDR1 is MNHNS and CDR2 is SASEGT. The CDR3 region has the DNA TGTGCCAGCAGTGACGTACCCAATCAGCCCCAGCATTTT. It translates to CASSDVPNQPQHF.